This TCR beta chain was obtained from a study of response to subunit inactivated influenza vaccine. Study-level points and caveats: The study's authors posited that every seasonal influenza vaccination enlists few new T cells.

One entry per CDR3 protein, called by TCRdb with MiXCR from the RT-PCR reads. The sample carries some 500,000 distinct CDR3 sequences, roughly 23% recorded once. This clonotype showed up just a few times. Its antigen is undetermined. This TCR came from a man between 50 and 59 years old who received an inactivated influenza vaccine. Material: CD4+ T cells sorted from PBMCs, obtained roughly 5 days after vaccination.

CDR3 sequence (DNA): TGTGCCAGCAGCTTACTCTTCCTAGCGGGAGCCTACGAGCAGTACTTC. Translated, it gives CASSLLFLAGAYEQYF. V is TRBV13 and J is TRBJ2-7, with 10 nucleotides matching TRBD2. V was pared by 2 bases and J by 2 bases, with 6 bases of the junction left unmatched. CDR3 length equals 16 residues. Germline-derived CDR1 and CDR2 are PRHDT and FYEKMQ (reference sequence).